Listed below are T cell receptor beta chains from one sample, sequenced in a study of blood T cell repertoires in COVID-19. TCRdb keeps only in-frame clones here, not all; method: immunoSEQ multiplex PCR. The sample has some 250,000 clones; approximately 90% are singletons. The sample consisted of PBMCs or T cells enriched from blood (not recorded which). The source is a middle-aged woman with acute COVID-19. The CDR3 runs from the conserved cysteine through the conserved F or W. Each record gives: J gene, clone size, D gene, V gene, CDR3 protein, CDR3 DNA. A D gene is named only where the DNA matches it firmly. Clone size is shown for a subset of rows, as once, few, many or a class of expanded clone.

J: TRBJ1-2
size: -
D: -
V: TRBV28
CDR3: CASSSDPTDNYGYTF
DNA: TGTGCCAGCAGTTCCGACCCGACAGATAATTATGGCTACACCTTC

J: TRBJ2-7
size: -
D: TRBD2
V: TRBV5-5
CDR3: CASSLGEGLAGGGSYEQYF
DNA: TGTGCCAGCAGCTTGGGCGAAGGACTAGCGGGAGGTGGTTCCTACGAGCAGTACTTC

J: TRBJ1-1
size: once
D: -
V: TRBV19
CDR3: CASSIPNRAQNTEAFF
DNA: TGTGCCAGTAGTATCCCGAACAGGGCCCAGAACACTGAAGCTTTCTTT

J: TRBJ1-1
size: -
D: TRBD1
V: TRBV19
CDR3: CASTDRGRMNTEAFF
DNA: TGTGCCAGTACTGACAGGGGAAGGATGAACACTGAAGCTTTCTTT

J: TRBJ2-1
size: -
D: TRBD1
V: TRBV28
CDR3: CASSPDRVIYNEQFF
DNA: TGTGCCAGCAGTCCAGACAGGGTGATTTACAATGAGCAGTTCTTC

J: TRBJ1-3
size: -
D: TRBD1
V: TRBV4-3
CDR3: CASSQALLGQGQGNTIYF
DNA: TGCGCCAGCAGCCAAGCACTCCTCGGACAGGGGCAAGGAAACACCATATATTTT

J: TRBJ1-1
size: -
D: -
V: TRBV27
CDR3: CASSLEEDTEAFF
DNA: TGTGCCAGCAGTTTAGAGGAGGACACTGAAGCTTTCTTT

J: TRBJ1-2
size: -
D: -
V: TRBV27
CDR3: CASARMGGENGYTF
DNA: TGTGCCAGCGCCCGTATGGGAGGGGAAAATGGCTACACCTTC

J: TRBJ1-5
size: -
D: TRBD1
V: TRBV19
CDR3: CASSMVTGGSYSNQPQHF
DNA: TGTGCCAGTAGTATGGTGACAGGGGGATCGTATAGCAATCAGCCCCAGCATTTT

J: TRBJ2-2
size: -
D: TRBD1
V: TRBV9
CDR3: CASSVRTGGPGELFF
DNA: TGTGCCAGCAGCGTAAGGACAGGGGGGCCCGGGGAGCTGTTTTTT

J: TRBJ1-6
size: -
D: TRBD1
V: TRBV7-2
CDR3: CASSLDRGGSPLHF
DNA: TGTGCCAGCAGCTTAGACAGGGGGGGTTCACCCCTCCACTTT

J: TRBJ2-4
size: -
D: -
V: TRBV24-1
CDR3: CATSDPQGSGQNIQYF
DNA: TGTGCCACCAGTGATCCACAGGGTTCTGGTCAAAACATTCAGTACTTC

J: TRBJ1-4
size: -
D: TRBD1
V: TRBV7-9
CDR3: CASSANRGNEKLFF
DNA: TGTGCCAGCAGCGCAAACAGGGGTAATGAAAAACTGTTTTTT

J: TRBJ1-2
size: -
D: TRBD1
V: TRBV5-1
CDR3: CASSPGQGAEYGYTF
DNA: TGCGCCAGCAGCCCGGGACAGGGGGCAGAGTATGGCTACACCTTC

J: TRBJ2-5
size: -
D: -
V: TRBV27
CDR3: CASRRAGSKSGETQYF
DNA: TGTGCCTCCCGGAGAGCAGGGTCGAAATCAGGGGAGACCCAGTACTTC

J: TRBJ2-7
size: -
D: TRBD1
V: TRBV12-5
CDR3: CASGLAQRDRTPYEQYF
DNA: TGTGCTAGTGGTTTGGCCCAAAGGGACAGAACCCCCTACGAGCAGTACTTC

J: TRBJ2-7
size: -
D: TRBD1
V: TRBV6-1
CDR3: CASTHRGPYEQYF
DNA: TGTGCCAGCACGCACAGGGGGCCCTACGAGCAGTACTTC

J: TRBJ1-3
size: -
D: -
V: TRBV3-1/TRBV3-2
CDR3: CASSLSATRTSSGNTIYF
DNA: TGTGCCAGCAGCCTCTCGGCTACGAGAACTAGCTCTGGAAACACCATATATTTT

J: TRBJ2-7
size: -
D: TRBD1
V: TRBV5-1
CDR3: CASSPVKDRGRTYF
DNA: TGCGCCAGCAGCCCGGTCAAGGACAGGGGGCGCACGTACTTC

J: TRBJ2-7
size: -
D: -
V: TRBV18
CDR3: CASSPSQGFEQYF
DNA: TGTGCCAGCTCACCATCTCAGGGGTTCGAGCAGTACTTC

J: TRBJ2-1
size: -
D: TRBD2
V: TRBV7-6
CDR3: CASSLTSLTINEQFF
DNA: TGTGCCAGCAGCTTGACTAGCCTCACTATTAATGAGCAGTTCTTC

J: TRBJ1-6
size: -
D: -
V: TRBV7-2
CDR3: CASSLGRGRNSPLHF
DNA: TGTGCCAGCAGCTTAGGGCGGGGTAGGAATTCACCCCTCCACTTT

J: TRBJ1-2
size: -
D: -
V: TRBV7-2
CDR3: CASSYRELAYGYTF
DNA: TGTGCCAGCAGCTATCGGGAACTTGCCTATGGCTACACCTTC

J: TRBJ2-5
size: -
D: TRBD2
V: TRBV4-1
CDR3: CASSQVPPSGTQETQYF
DNA: TGCGCCAGCAGCCAAGTCCCCCCTAGCGGGACCCAAGAGACCCAGTACTTC

J: TRBJ1-4
size: -
D: TRBD1
V: TRBV2
CDR3: CASSLRQGEKLFF
DNA: TGTGCCAGCAGTCTGAGACAGGGTGAAAAACTGTTTTTT

J: TRBJ1-3
size: -
D: TRBD1
V: TRBV28
CDR3: CASSFRGSSGNTIYF
DNA: TGTGCCAGCAGTTTCAGGGGGTCCTCTGGAAACACCATATATTTT

J: TRBJ2-2
size: -
D: -
V: TRBV7-9
CDR3: CASRAAGTGELFF
DNA: TGTGCCAGCAGGGCAGCGGGTACCGGGGAGCTGTTTTTT

J: TRBJ1-1
size: -
D: -
V: TRBV2
CDR3: CASSPGEMNTEAFF
DNA: TGTGCCAGCAGTCCAGGGGAAATGAACACTGAAGCTTTCTTT

J: TRBJ2-1
size: -
D: TRBD1
V: TRBV11-1
CDR3: CASSSRPGQGANEQFF
DNA: TGTGCCAGCAGCTCTCGGCCCGGCCAGGGGGCGAATGAGCAGTTCTTC

J: TRBJ1-5
size: -
D: -
V: TRBV19
CDR3: CASSTDSTSPQHF
DNA: TGTGCCAGTAGTACGGACAGTACATCGCCCCAGCATTTT

J: TRBJ2-1
size: once
D: TRBD2
V: TRBV18
CDR3: CASSGGTSSYNEQFF
DNA: TGTGCCAGCTCCGGTGGGACTAGCTCCTACAATGAGCAGTTCTTC

J: TRBJ1-6
size: -
D: -
V: TRBV20-1
CDR3: CSASLSGQGHSPLHF
DNA: TGCAGTGCTAGTTTGTCGGGACAAGGTCATTCACCCCTCCACTTT

J: TRBJ1-3
size: -
D: TRBD1
V: TRBV7-9
CDR3: CASSSSGTGTISGNTIYF
DNA: TGTGCCAGCAGCAGCTCCGGGACAGGGACTATCTCTGGAAACACCATATATTTT

J: TRBJ2-7
size: -
D: -
V: TRBV7-2
CDR3: CASSPRISGLVEQYF
DNA: TGTGCCAGCAGCCCGCGGATTTCGGGTTTGGTCGAGCAGTACTTC

J: TRBJ1-1
size: -
D: -
V: TRBV20-1
CDR3: CSAKGTTEAFF
DNA: TGCAGTGCTAAGGGGACAACAGAAGCTTTCTTT

J: TRBJ2-5
size: -
D: -
V: TRBV7-5
CDR3: CVRSLAGTGAKLERGETQYF
DNA: TGTGTCAGAAGCTTAGCCGGGACAGGGGCGAAACTGGAGCGAGGGGAGACCCAGTACTTC

J: TRBJ2-3
size: -
D: TRBD2
V: TRBV28
CDR3: CASSFFGGDTQYF
DNA: TGTGCCAGCAGTTTCTTCGGGGGGGATACGCAGTATTTT

J: TRBJ1-2
size: -
D: -
V: TRBV25-1
CDR3: CASSSQGFGYGYTF
DNA: TGTGCCAGCAGTTCTCAGGGATTCGGCTATGGCTACACCTTC

J: TRBJ2-7
size: -
D: -
V: TRBV7-9
CDR3: CASSLAWQAEQYF
DNA: TGTGCCAGCAGCTTAGCTTGGCAGGCAGAGCAGTACTTC

J: TRBJ2-7
size: -
D: TRBD1
V: TRBV10-3
CDR3: CAITTGQGGSYEQYF
DNA: TGTGCCATCACCACGGGACAGGGAGGGTCCTACGAGCAGTACTTC

J: TRBJ2-5
size: -
D: TRBD1
V: TRBV28
CDR3: CASTTGSGETQYF
DNA: TGTGCCAGCACGACAGGGTCTGGAGAGACCCAGTACTTC

J: TRBJ1-2
size: -
D: -
V: TRBV7-5
CDR3: CVRSSRQGAGYGYTF
DNA: TGTGTCAGAAGCTCCCGACAGGGGGCCGGCTATGGCTACACCTTC

J: TRBJ1-2
size: -
D: TRBD1
V: TRBV19
CDR3: CASSAKVSGQGKGYGYTF
DNA: TGTGCCAGTAGCGCAAAGGTATCCGGACAGGGAAAGGGGTATGGCTACACCTTC

J: TRBJ1-2
size: -
D: -
V: TRBV19
CDR3: CASKTGYYGYTF
DNA: TGTGCCAGTAAAACAGGGTACTATGGCTACACCTTC

J: TRBJ1-1
size: -
D: -
V: TRBV21-1
CDR3: CASSKESGGYTEAFF
DNA: TGTGCCAGCAGCAAAGAGTCAGGAGGATATACTGAAGCTTTCTTT

J: TRBJ2-7
size: once
D: -
V: TRBV11-3
CDR3: CASSRDSEQYF
DNA: TGTGCCAGCAGCCGTGACAGCGAGCAGTACTTC

J: TRBJ1-3
size: -
D: -
V: TRBV15
CDR3: CATSREVDPRDSGNTIYF
DNA: TGTGCCACCAGCAGAGAGGTCGACCCCAGGGACTCTGGAAACACCATATATTTT

J: TRBJ1-1
size: once
D: TRBD1
V: TRBV7-2
CDR3: CASSPRQGLNTEAFF
DNA: TGTGCCAGCAGCCCGCGACAGGGCTTGAACACTGAAGCTTTCTTT

J: TRBJ2-3
size: -
D: TRBD2
V: TRBV7-3
CDR3: CASSQTRGGRTDTQYF
DNA: TGTGCCAGCAGCCAAACCCGCGGGGGACGCACAGATACGCAGTATTTT

J: TRBJ2-5
size: -
D: TRBD2
V: TRBV11-2
CDR3: CASTLNGGAGETQYF
DNA: TGTGCCAGCACCTTAAACGGGGGGGCAGGAGAGACCCAGTACTTC

J: TRBJ2-2
size: -
D: TRBD2
V: TRBV6-2/TRBV6-3
CDR3: CASSQYGLAGGSNTGELFF
DNA: TGTGCCAGCAGTCAATACGGACTAGCGGGAGGATCGAACACCGGGGAGCTGTTTTTT

J: TRBJ1-2
size: -
D: TRBD1
V: TRBV7-6
CDR3: CASSLGLTGGAEGYTF
DNA: TGTGCCAGCAGCTTGGGACTGACAGGGGGCGCGGAAGGCTACACCTTC

J: TRBJ1-4
size: -
D: -
V: TRBV10-3
CDR3: CAISESSGAAELFF
DNA: TGTGCCATCAGTGAGTCTTCGGGAGCAGCCGAACTGTTTTTT

J: TRBJ2-5
size: once
D: -
V: TRBV5-4
CDR3: CASSLAQRGETQYF
DNA: TGTGCCAGCAGCTTGGCCCAGAGGGGGGAGACCCAGTACTTC

J: TRBJ1-3
size: -
D: -
V: TRBV5-1
CDR3: CASSPRGLTGNTIYF
DNA: TGCGCCAGCAGCCCCAGGGGTCTGACTGGAAACACCATATATTTT

J: TRBJ1-3
size: -
D: -
V: TRBV4-2
CDR3: CASSQDSLGQLSSGNTIYF
DNA: TGTGCCAGCAGCCAAGATTCCCTGGGACAACTGAGCTCTGGAAACACCATATATTTT

J: TRBJ1-2
size: -
D: -
V: TRBV4-1
CDR3: CASSQKGFGYTF
DNA: TGCGCCAGCAGCCAGAAGGGGTTTGGCTACACCTTC